These 11 T cell receptor beta chains share one sample of origin, sequenced in a study of T cell responses to AZD1222 COVID-19 vaccine. TCRdb's table, derived via immunoSEQ multiplex PCR, lists solely in-frame clones and lacks some. The sample lists around 130,000 clones, roughly 91% occurring once. Sequenced material: peripheral blood, taken on day 0 of AZD1222 vaccination. The receptors derive from an adult in good health.

This rearrangement joins TRBV5-6 to TRBJ2-7; 15 bases map to TRBD2. This CDR3 contains 16 residues. After removal of 4 bases from V and 4 bases from J, the junction contained 6 bases not matched to a gene. Germline CDR1 SGHDT, CDR2 YYEEEE. The CDR3 sequence: CASSRRTSGRAYEQYF. CDR3 nucleotide sequence: TGTGCCAGCAGCCGGCGGACTAGCGGGAGGGCTTACGAGCAGTACTTC.

The rearrangement joins TRBV5-8 to TRBJ2-6, with D unresolved. The CDR3 totals 16 residues. V was clipped by 2 bases and J by 0 bases, with 9 bases between them. Looked up from germline, CDR1 is SGHTS and CDR2 is YDEGEE. This CDR3 reads CASSFDRSSGANVLTF. The CDR3 DNA reads TGTGCCAGCAGCTTTGACCGTAGCTCTGGGGCCAACGTCCTGACTTTC.

Only one count was recorded for this clone. The CDR3 spells CASSSTGPPGDTQYF. In nucleotides, the CDR3 is TGTGCCAGCAGCTCGACTGGTCCTCCAGGAGATACGCAGTATTTT. The chain is built from TRBV7-3 and TRBJ2-3; D gene uncertain. The CDR3 extends over 15 amino acids. From germline, CDR1 is SGHTA and CDR2 FQGTGA. The V end lost 4 bases, the J end lost 5 bases, and 16 bases lay between the germline ends.

This clone was seen only a few times. The gene calls are TRBV3-1 (or the pseudogene TRBV3-2) and TRBJ1-2; D call uncertain. The CDR3 spans 15 residues. Germline CDR1 is LGHDT and CDR2 is YNNKEL (reference sequence). Between the trimmed V and J ends, which lost 0 bases and 0 bases, there was a span of 8 bases. This CDR3 reads CASSQDSAPNYGYTF. The CDR3 bases are TGTGCCAGCAGCCAAGATAGCGCTCCTAACTATGGCTACACCTTC.

CDR3 sequence: CASSHLIPPTTGELFF. The CDR3 DNA reads TGTGCCAGCAGCCATTTGATCCCCCCAACGACCGGGGAGCTGTTTTTT. The rearrangement joins TRBV3-1 (or the pseudogene TRBV3-2) to TRBJ2-2; D unresolved. The CDR3 covers 16 residues. Germline CDR1 reads LGHDT; CDR2 reads YNNKEL (reference sequence). Trimming pared 3 bases from V and 5 bases from J, leaving 16 bases between.

A remark on this clone: Other DNA sequences from this sample encode an identical CDR3 as well. The V and J genes are TRBV5-1 and TRBJ2-7; D is possibly TRBD1 (6 bases). This CDR3 contains 14 residues. V was clipped by 4 bases and J by 0 bases, with 11 bases between them. Per germline, CDR1 SGHRS and CDR2 YFSETQ. The CDR3 loop reads CASSTRTASYEQYF. The CDR3 DNA reads as TGCGCCAGCAGCACCAGGACAGCCTCCTACGAGCAGTACTTC.

The chain employs TRBV7-9 and TRBJ2-7; the D gene is possibly TRBD1 (5 bases). Looked up from germline, CDR1 is SEHNR and CDR2 is FQNEAQ (reference sequence). The CDR3 spans 12 residues. Trimming cost V 1 base and J 6 bases, with 7 bases left between them. CDR3 sequence: CASSLVGVEQYF. In DNA, the CDR3 is TGTGCCAGCAGCTTAGTAGGGGTCGAGCAGTACTTC.

The chain employs TRBV29-1 and TRBJ1-4; D gene ambiguous. This CDR3 has 13 residues. Looked up from germline, CDR1 is SQVTM and CDR2 is ANQGSEA. Between the trimmed V and J ends, which lost 7 bases and 3 bases, there was a span of 12 bases. The CDR3 DNA is TGCAGCGCAAGACAAGAGTCTAATGAAAAACTGTTTTTT. This sequence encodes CSARQESNEKLFF.

The V gene is TRBV19, the J gene TRBJ2-2; 7 bases are a match to TRBD2. This CDR3 has 21 amino acids. The trim removed 6 bases at V and 1 base at J, leaving 23 bases unmatched. Germline V gene data show CDR1 as LNHDA and CDR2 as SQIVND (reference sequence). The CDR3 protein is CASSPRLVGGPSSKNTGELFF. As DNA, the CDR3 is TGTGCCAGTAGCCCCCGCTTGGTGGGAGGGCCTTCCTCTAAGAACACCGGGGAGCTGTTTTTT.

The rearrangement joins TRBV7-2 to TRBJ2-7; 8 bases match TRBD2. V lost 0 bases and J lost 5; bases outside the gene matches: 3. The CDR3 is 14 amino acids. Germline loops: CDR1 SGHTA, CDR2 FQGNSA. CDR3 in DNA: TGTGCCAGCAGCTTAGCTAGCGGGATCCACGAGCAGTACTTC. It specifies CASSLASGIHEQYF.

The chain uses TRBV10-2 and TRBJ2-1; no clear D gene. The V and J ends lost 4 bases and 9 bases respectively, with 4 bases between them. The CDR3 is 10 residues long. From germline, CDR1 is WSHSY and CDR2 SAAADI. This CDR3 reads CASSGPEQFF. The DNA of the CDR3 is TGCGCCAGCAGTGGGCCTGAGCAGTTCTTC.